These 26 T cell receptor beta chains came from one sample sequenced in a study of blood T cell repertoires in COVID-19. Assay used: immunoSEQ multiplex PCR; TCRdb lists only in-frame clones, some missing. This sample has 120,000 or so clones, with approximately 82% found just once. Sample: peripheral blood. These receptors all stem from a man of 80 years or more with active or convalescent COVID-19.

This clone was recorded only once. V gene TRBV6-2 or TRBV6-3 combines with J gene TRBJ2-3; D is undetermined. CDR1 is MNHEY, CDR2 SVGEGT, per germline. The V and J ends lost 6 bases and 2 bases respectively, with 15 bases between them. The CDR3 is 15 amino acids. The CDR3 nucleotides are TGTGCCAGCAGCCAAGAGGTCCTTCCCACAGATACGCAGTATTTT. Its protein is CASSQEVLPTDTQYF.

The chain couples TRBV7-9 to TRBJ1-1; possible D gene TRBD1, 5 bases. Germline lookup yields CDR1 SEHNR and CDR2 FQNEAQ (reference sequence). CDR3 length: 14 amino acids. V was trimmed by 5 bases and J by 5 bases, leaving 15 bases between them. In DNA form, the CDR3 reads TGTGCCAGCAGCGCGACATCAGGGAAAACTGAAGCTTTCTTT. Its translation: CASSATSGKTEAFF.

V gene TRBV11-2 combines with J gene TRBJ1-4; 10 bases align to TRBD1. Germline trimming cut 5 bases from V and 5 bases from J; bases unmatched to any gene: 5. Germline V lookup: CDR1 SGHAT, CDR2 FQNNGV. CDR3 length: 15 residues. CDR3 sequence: CASSTTTGGNEKLFF. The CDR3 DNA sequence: TGTGCCAGCAGCACGACGACAGGGGGCAATGAAAAACTGTTTTTT.

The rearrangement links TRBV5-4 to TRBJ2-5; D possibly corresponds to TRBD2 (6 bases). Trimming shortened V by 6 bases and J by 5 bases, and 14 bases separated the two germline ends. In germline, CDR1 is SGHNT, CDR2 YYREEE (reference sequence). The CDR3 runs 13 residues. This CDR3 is CASTPGGSETQYF. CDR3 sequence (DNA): TGTGCCAGCACTCCCGGGGGTAGCGAGACCCAGTACTTC. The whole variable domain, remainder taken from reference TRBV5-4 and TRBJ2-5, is ETGVTQSPTHLIKTRGQQVTLRCSSQSGHNTVSWYQQALGQGPQFIFQYYREEENGRGNFPPRFSGLQFPNYSSELNVNALELDDSALYLCASTPGGSETQYFGPGTRLLVL.

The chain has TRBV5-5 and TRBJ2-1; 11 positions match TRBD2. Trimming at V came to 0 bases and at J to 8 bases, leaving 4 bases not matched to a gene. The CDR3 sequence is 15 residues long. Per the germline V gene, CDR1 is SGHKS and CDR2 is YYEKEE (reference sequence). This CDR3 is CASSLVLAGGYEQFF. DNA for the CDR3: TGTGCCAGCAGCTTGGTTCTAGCGGGGGGTTATGAGCAGTTCTTC.

This CDR3 reads CASSSRTGYEQYF. The CDR3 coding sequence is TGTGCCAGCAGCTCGCGGACAGGGTACGAGCAGTACTTC. The chain combines TRBV7-2 with TRBJ2-7, with 8 bases aligning to TRBD1. Trimming cost V 4 bases and J 4 bases; bases outside gene matches: 3. Germline V gene data show CDR1 as SGHTA and CDR2 as FQGNSA. CDR3 length: 13 amino acids.

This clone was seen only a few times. The chain's CDR3 is CASSLPGQNYGYTF. The CDR3 DNA reads TGTGCCAGCAGTTTACCTGGGCAGAACTATGGCTACACCTTC. V gene TRBV28 combines with J gene TRBJ1-2; unclear D gene. CDR1 MDHEN and CDR2 SYDVKM come from the germline V gene. The CDR3 runs 14 residues. Trimming removed 2 bases from V and 2 bases from J, with 9 bases in between.

The DNA of the CDR3 is TGTGCCAGCAGCTTGTATCAGGTTAATGAAAAACTGTTTTTT. Translated, it gives CASSLYQVNEKLFF. This chain connects TRBV5-6 to TRBJ1-4; D not certain. V dropped 1 base and J dropped 4 bases, with 8 bases sitting between them. CDR1 SGHDT and CDR2 YYEEEE come from the germline V gene. This CDR3 contains 14 residues.

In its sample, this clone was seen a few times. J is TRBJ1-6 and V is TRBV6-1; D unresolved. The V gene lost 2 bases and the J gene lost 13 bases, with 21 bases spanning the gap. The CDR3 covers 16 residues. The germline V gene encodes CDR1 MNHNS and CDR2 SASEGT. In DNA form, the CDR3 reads TGTGCCAGCAGTGAAAACAGTGTAGGCGGGAATTTTCCCCTCCACTTT. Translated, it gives CASSENSVGGNFPLHF.

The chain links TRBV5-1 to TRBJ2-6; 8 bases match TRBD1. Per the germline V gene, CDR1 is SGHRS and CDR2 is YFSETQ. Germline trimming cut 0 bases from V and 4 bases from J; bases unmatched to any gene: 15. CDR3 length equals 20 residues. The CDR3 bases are TGCGCCAGCAGCTTGGGAGACAGGGGATCCTTTTCCTCGGGGGCCAACGTCCTGACTTTC. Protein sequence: CASSLGDRGSFSSGANVLTF.

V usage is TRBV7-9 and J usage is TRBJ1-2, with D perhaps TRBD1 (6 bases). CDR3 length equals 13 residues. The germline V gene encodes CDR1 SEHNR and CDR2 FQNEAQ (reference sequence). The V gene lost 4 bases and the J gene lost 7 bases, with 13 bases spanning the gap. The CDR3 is CASSSTGVGGYTF. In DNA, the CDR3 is TGTGCCAGCAGCTCGACAGGTGTGGGTGGCTACACCTTC.

This CDR3 is CASSDRPNEKLFF. The CDR3 nucleotides read TGTGCCAGCTCCGACAGGCCAAATGAAAAACTGTTTTTT. The chain carries TRBV6-5 and TRBJ1-4; tentative D call: TRBD1 (6 bases). V lost 8 bases to trimming and J lost 5 bases, with 12 bases between them. CDR3 size: 13 residues. Per germline, CDR1 MNHEY and CDR2 SVGAGI.

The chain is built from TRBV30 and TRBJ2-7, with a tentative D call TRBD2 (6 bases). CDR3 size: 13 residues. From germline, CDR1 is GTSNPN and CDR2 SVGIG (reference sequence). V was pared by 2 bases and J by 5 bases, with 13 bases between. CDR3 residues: CAWSKMGGNEQYF. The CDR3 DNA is TGTGCCTGGAGTAAAATGGGGGGAAACGAGCAGTACTTC. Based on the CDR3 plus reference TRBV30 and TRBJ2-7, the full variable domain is SQTIHQWPATLVQPVGSPLSLECTVEGTSNPNLYWYRQAAGRGLQLLFYSVGIGQISSEVPQNLSASRPQDRQFILSSKKLLLSDSGFYLCAWSKMGGNEQYFGPGTRLTVT.

CDR3 loop: CASNVLMCNQPQHF. Written as DNA, the CDR3 is TGTGCCAGCAACGTACTAATGTGCAATCAGCCCCAGCATTTT. The V call is TRBV3-1 (or the pseudogene TRBV3-2), the J call TRBJ1-5, with D unclear. The CDR3 length is 14 residues. Per germline, CDR1 LGHDT and CDR2 YNNKEL (reference sequence). V was cut by 7 bases and J by 2 bases, with 12 bases left in between.

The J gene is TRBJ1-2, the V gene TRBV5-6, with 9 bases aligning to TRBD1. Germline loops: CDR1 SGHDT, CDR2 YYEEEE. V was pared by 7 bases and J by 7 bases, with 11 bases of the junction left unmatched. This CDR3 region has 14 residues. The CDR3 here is CASAKDRGIGGYTF. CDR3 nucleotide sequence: TGTGCCAGCGCCAAGGACAGGGGCATCGGTGGCTACACCTTC.

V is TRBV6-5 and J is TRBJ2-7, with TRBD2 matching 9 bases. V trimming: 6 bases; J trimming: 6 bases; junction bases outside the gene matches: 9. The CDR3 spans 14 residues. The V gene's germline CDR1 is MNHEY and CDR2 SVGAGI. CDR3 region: CASRSGLAGREQYF. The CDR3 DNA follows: TGTGCCAGCAGATCGGGACTAGCAGGTCGCGAGCAGTACTTC.

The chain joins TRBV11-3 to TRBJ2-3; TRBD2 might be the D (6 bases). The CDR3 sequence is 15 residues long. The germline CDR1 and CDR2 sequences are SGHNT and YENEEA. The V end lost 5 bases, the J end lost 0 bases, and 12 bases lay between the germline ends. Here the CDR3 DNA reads TGTGCCAGCAGCCCTGGGGGGATGAGCACAGATACGCAGTATTTT. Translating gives CASSPGGMSTDTQYF.

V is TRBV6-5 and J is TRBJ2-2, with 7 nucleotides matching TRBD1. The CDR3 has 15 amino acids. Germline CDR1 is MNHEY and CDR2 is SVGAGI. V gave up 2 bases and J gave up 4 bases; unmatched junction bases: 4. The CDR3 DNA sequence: TGTGCCAGCAGTTACGTGCAGGGGGTCACCGGGGAGCTGTTTTTT. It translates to CASSYVQGVTGELFF.

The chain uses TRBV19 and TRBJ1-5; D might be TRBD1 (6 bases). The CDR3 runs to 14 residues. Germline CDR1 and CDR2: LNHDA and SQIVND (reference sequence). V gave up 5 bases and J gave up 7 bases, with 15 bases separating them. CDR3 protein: CASSSMTGQQPQHF. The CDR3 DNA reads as TGTGCCAGTAGTTCGATGACAGGACAGCAGCCCCAGCATTTT.

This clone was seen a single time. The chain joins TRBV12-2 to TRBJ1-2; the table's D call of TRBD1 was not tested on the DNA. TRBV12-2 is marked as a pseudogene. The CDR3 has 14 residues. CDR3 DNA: TGTGCAAGTCGCCCCTACAGGGGAGACTATGGCTACACCTTC. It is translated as CASRPYRGDYGYTF.

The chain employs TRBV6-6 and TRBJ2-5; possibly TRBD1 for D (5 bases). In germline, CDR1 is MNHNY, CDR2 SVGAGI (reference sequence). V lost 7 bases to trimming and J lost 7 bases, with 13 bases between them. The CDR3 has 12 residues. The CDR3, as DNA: TGTGCCAGCAATACTCATCAGGGGACCCAGTACTTC. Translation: CASNTHQGTQYF.

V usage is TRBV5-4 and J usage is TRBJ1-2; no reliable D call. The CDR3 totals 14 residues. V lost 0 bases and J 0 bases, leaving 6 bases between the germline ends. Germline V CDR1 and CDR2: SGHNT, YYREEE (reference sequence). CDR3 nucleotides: TGTGCCAGCAGCTTGGGAACAGCTAACTATGGCTACACCTTC. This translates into CASSLGTANYGYTF.

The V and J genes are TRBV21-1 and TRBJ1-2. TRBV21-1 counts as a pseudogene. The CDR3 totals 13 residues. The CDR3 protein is CASNTRGNYGYTF. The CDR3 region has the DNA TGTGCCAGCAACACACGGGGGAACTATGGCTACACCTTC.

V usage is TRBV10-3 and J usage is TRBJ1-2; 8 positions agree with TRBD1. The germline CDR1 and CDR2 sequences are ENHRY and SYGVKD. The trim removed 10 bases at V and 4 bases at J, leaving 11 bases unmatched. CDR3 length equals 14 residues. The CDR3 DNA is TGTGCCACCGGGGGACAGGAGGGAGGCTATGGCTACACCTTC. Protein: CATGGQEGGYGYTF.

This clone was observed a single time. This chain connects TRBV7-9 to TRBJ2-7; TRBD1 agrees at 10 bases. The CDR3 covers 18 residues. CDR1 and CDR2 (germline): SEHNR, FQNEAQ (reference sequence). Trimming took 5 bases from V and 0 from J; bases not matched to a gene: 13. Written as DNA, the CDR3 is TGTGCCAGCAGCAGTCCCGGGACAGGGGTCTTCATCTCCTACGAGCAGTACTTC. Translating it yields CASSSPGTGVFISYEQYF.

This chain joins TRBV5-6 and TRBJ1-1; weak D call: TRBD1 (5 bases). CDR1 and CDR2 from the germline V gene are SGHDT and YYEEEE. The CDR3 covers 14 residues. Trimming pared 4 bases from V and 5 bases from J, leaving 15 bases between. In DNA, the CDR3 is TGTGCCAGCAGCCCGCAGGGTCGGGAGACTGAAGCTTTCTTT. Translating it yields CASSPQGRETEAFF.